Each of the 4 T cell receptor beta chains below was sequenced from the same sample in a study of blood T cell repertoires in COVID-19. TCRdb's table, derived via immunoSEQ multiplex PCR, lists solely in-frame clones and lacks some. The sample has roughly 250,000 clones, roughly 86% seen once. The sample comprised PBMCs or T cells enriched from blood (not recorded which). The receptor source for this set is a woman aged 40 to 49 with acute COVID-19.

The chain couples TRBV6-5 to TRBJ2-2, with D perhaps TRBD2 (6 bases). Germline lookup yields CDR1 MNHEY and CDR2 SVGAGI. The CDR3 contains 16 residues. Trimming took 0 bases from V and 2 from J, leaving 10 bases between them. The CDR3 loop reads CASSYSGGANTGELFF. The CDR3 bases are TGTGCCAGCAGTTACTCCGGCGGGGCCAACACCGGGGAGCTGTTTTTT.

This clone was seen more than once but under ten times. The chain joins TRBV3-1 (or the pseudogene TRBV3-2) to TRBJ2-7; 9 nucleotides align to TRBD2. Germline CDR1 reads LGHDT; CDR2 reads YNNKEL (reference sequence). The CDR3 has 17 amino acids. The trim removed 1 base at V and 6 bases at J, leaving 13 bases unmatched. CDR3 bases: TGTGCCAGCAGCCAAGTAGGCATGATAGCGGGAGTACCCGAGCAGTACTTC. Its protein is CASSQVGMIAGVPEQYF.

This clone was found once. The rearrangement links TRBV7-9 to TRBJ2-4, with a weak D call TRBD2 (5 bases). CDR3 length: 16 residues. Germline CDR1 SEHNR, CDR2 FQNEAQ (reference sequence). V dropped 5 bases and J dropped 0 bases, with 14 bases sitting between them. CDR3 sequence: CASSPLAGLAKNIQYF. As DNA, the CDR3 is TGTGCCAGCAGCCCTCTGGCGGGCCTAGCCAAAAACATTCAGTACTTC. Full variable domain (missing parts from reference TRBV7-9 and TRBJ2-4): DTGVSQNPRHKITKRGQNVTFRCDPISEHNRLYWYRQTLGQGPEFLTYFQNEAQLEKSRLLSDRFSAERPKGSFSTLEIQRTEQGDSAMYLCASSPLAGLAKNIQYFGAGTRLSVL.

This chain uses TRBV6-4 with TRBJ2-2; 10 bases align to TRBD2. J was trimmed by 7 bases and V by 6 bases; bases with no gene match: 5. The germline CDR1 and CDR2 sequences are MRHNA and SNTAGT. The CDR3 is 14 residues long. Here the CDR3 DNA reads TGTGCCAGCAGGCTAGCGGGAGATCACGGGGAGCTGTTTTTT. Protein: CASRLAGDHGELFF.